Each of the 21 T cell receptor beta chains below was sequenced from the same sample in a study of control samples from healthy donors and cancer patients. TCRdb's copy holds only in-frame clones and misses some; the assay was immunoSEQ multiplex PCR. The sample consists of 150,000 to 200,000 clones, roughly 94% of them appearing once. The specimen was blood. The receptors derive from a woman aged 40 to 50 in good health.

The chain links TRBV18 to TRBJ1-1; 12 positions agree with TRBD1. There are 16 residues in the CDR3. The trim removed 2 bases at V and 1 base at J, leaving 2 bases unmatched. CDR1 is KGHSH, CDR2 LQKENI, per germline. The CDR3 bases are TGTGCCAGCTCACCATCGGGACAGGGGGCGAACACTGAAGCTTTCTTT. Translation: CASSPSGQGANTEAFF. Using reference TRBV18 and TRBJ1-1 for the parts outside the CDR3, the full variable domain is NAGVMQNPRHLVRRRGQEARLRCSPMKGHSHVYWYRQLPEEGLKFMVYLQKENIIDESGMPKERFSAEFPKEGPSILRIQQVVRGDSAAYFCASSPSGQGANTEAFFGQGTRLTVV.

This chain connects TRBV25-1 to TRBJ1-3; D ambiguous. The germline gives CDR1 MGHDK, CDR2 SYGVNS. This CDR3 has 14 amino acids. The V and J ends lost 4 bases and 3 bases respectively, with 10 bases between them. CDR3 sequence reads: CASSVEGFGNTIYF. The CDR3 DNA follows: TGTGCCAGCAGTGTTGAGGGATTTGGAAACACCATATATTTT.

V usage is TRBV4-3 and J usage is TRBJ1-2; D is possibly TRBD1 (5 bases). CDR1 and CDR2 (germline): LGHNA, YSLEER. The V end lost 6 bases, the J end lost 5 bases, and 19 bases lay between the germline ends. This CDR3 contains 15 residues. The CDR3 reads CASSPKRLSGYGYTF. CDR3 nucleotide sequence: TGCGCCAGCAGTCCGAAACGACTCTCAGGGTATGGCTACACCTTC.

The chain employs TRBV5-6 and TRBJ1-2; D is ambiguous. The CDR3 is 13 amino acids. The germline V gene has CDR1 SGHDT and CDR2 YYEEEE. V lost 0 bases, J lost 0 bases, and 3 bases lay in between. CDR3 region: CASSLGPNYGYTF. CDR3 coding DNA: TGTGCCAGCAGCTTGGGGCCTAACTATGGCTACACCTTC.

The V and J genes are TRBV27 and TRBJ2-7, with D possibly TRBD2 on 6 matching bases. The CDR3 has 14 residues. V lost 4 bases to trimming and J lost 3 bases, with 13 bases between them. From germline, CDR1 is MNHEY and CDR2 SMNVEV (reference sequence). CDR3 DNA: TGTGCCAGCAGTTCTGGGGGACTCTTCTACGAGCAGTACTTC. Amino acids: CASSSGGLFYEQYF.

The chain combines TRBV12-3 or TRBV12-4 with TRBJ2-3; D gene uncertain. The CDR3 is 13 amino acids. The ends were cut back, 4 bases at V and 5 bases at J, with 10 bases in the middle. The CDR3 nucleotides read TGTGCCAGCAGTTCCGGGTGGATAGATACGCAGTATTTT. It yields the protein CASSSGWIDTQYF.

The chain links TRBV30 to TRBJ2-7; 12 bases are shared with TRBD2. The CDR3 runs 16 residues. Germline CDR1 reads GTSNPN; CDR2 reads SVGIG (reference sequence). V gave up 1 base and J gave up 5 bases; unmatched junction bases: 9. CDR3 protein: CAWSEYKTSGSHEQYF. The CDR3 DNA reads TGTGCCTGGAGTGAGTACAAGACTAGCGGGAGTCACGAGCAGTACTTC.

Only a few counts were recorded for this clone. V and J are TRBV4-3 and TRBJ1-3; possible D gene TRBD1, 5 bases. This CDR3 is 17 amino acids long. V was shortened by 4 bases and J by 0 bases, with 16 bases between the two germline ends. Germline assignment: CDR1 LGHNA and CDR2 YSLEER. This CDR3 reads CASSPYLGQNSGNTIYF. The CDR3 nucleotides read TGCGCCAGCAGCCCTTATCTGGGGCAGAACTCTGGAAACACCATATATTTT.

The V gene is TRBV18, the J gene TRBJ2-1, with a tentative D call TRBD2 (6 bases). V shed 2 bases and J shed 6 bases, with 11 bases lying between them. The length of the CDR3 is 14 residues. Germline V gene data show CDR1 as KGHSH and CDR2 as LQKENI. CDR3 coding DNA: TGTGCCAGCTCACCAGTTGCGGGAACCAATGAGCAGTTCTTC. This sequence encodes CASSPVAGTNEQFF.

V gene TRBV5-4 combines with J gene TRBJ2-1; D is possibly TRBD1 (5 bases). CDR3 length: 14 residues. CDR1 and CDR2 (germline): SGHNT, YYREEE (reference sequence). Trimming shortened V by 2 bases and J by 4 bases, and 10 bases separated the two germline ends. The CDR3 is CASSLRGKYNEQFF. The CDR3 bases are TGTGCCAGCAGCTTAAGGGGAAAGTACAATGAGCAGTTCTTC.

The chain links TRBV11-3 to TRBJ2-1; TRBD2 agrees at 8 bases. There are 16 residues in the CDR3. CDR1 SGHNT and CDR2 YENEEA come from the germline V gene. The junction had 6 bases not matched to a gene; V was cut back by 5 bases and J by 0 bases. CDR3 DNA: TGTGCCAGCAGCCTGGCGGGAGGCCTCTCCTACAATGAGCAGTTCTTC. It is translated as CASSLAGGLSYNEQFF.

The chain recombines TRBV7-2 with TRBJ1-1; D unclear. This CDR3 comprises 13 residues. Germline CDR1 is SGHTA and CDR2 is FQGNSA. V lost 2 bases and J lost 7, with 11 bases in between. CDR3 in amino acids: CASSLMREHEAFF. CDR3 coding DNA: TGTGCCAGCAGCTTAATGAGGGAACATGAAGCTTTCTTT.

This chain joins TRBV10-3 and TRBJ1-6; D uncertain. The germline V gene has CDR1 ENHRY and CDR2 SYGVKD. The CDR3 has 13 amino acids. Between the trimmed V and J ends, which lost 4 bases and 7 bases, there was a span of 8 bases. The CDR3 sequence is CAISGTVNSPLHF. DNA for the CDR3: TGTGCCATCAGTGGGACCGTGAATTCACCCCTCCACTTT.

The V gene is TRBV12-3 or TRBV12-4, the J gene TRBJ2-5; D is ambiguous. The V gene lost 2 bases and the J gene lost 4 bases, with 2 bases spanning the gap. This CDR3 spans 11 amino acids. This CDR3 is CASSLTETQYF. The CDR3 DNA reads TGTGCCAGCAGTTTAACAGAGACCCAGTACTTC.

The V call is TRBV5-4, the J call TRBJ2-2; 8 bases line up with TRBD2. Germline V gives CDR1 SGHNT, CDR2 YYREEE (reference sequence). This CDR3 is 15 amino acids long. V was clipped by 4 bases and J by 2 bases; unmatched bases: 4. CDR3 protein: CASSIAGRNTGELFF. The CDR3 DNA is TGTGCCAGCAGCATAGCGGGACGTAACACCGGGGAGCTGTTTTTT.

The chain has TRBV15 and TRBJ1-5; D unresolved. The germline V gene encodes CDR1 LNHNV and CDR2 YYDKDF (reference sequence). This CDR3 has 13 residues. V gave up 0 bases and J gave up 6 bases, with 6 bases separating them. The CDR3 sequence: CATSRDIVQPQHF. DNA of the CDR3: TGTGCCACCAGCAGAGACATAGTTCAGCCCCAGCATTTT. Complete variable domain (other parts from reference TRBV15 and TRBJ1-5): DAMVIQNPRYQVTQFGKPVTLSCSQTLNHNVMYWYQQKSSQAPKLLFHYYDKDFNNEADTPDNFQSRRPNTSFCFLDIRSPGLGDTAMYLCATSRDIVQPQHFGDGTRLSIL.

This chain uses TRBV19 with TRBJ2-5; 7 bases line up with TRBD1. Per germline, CDR1 LNHDA and CDR2 SQIVND (reference sequence). The CDR3 has 14 amino acids. With V trimmed by 6 bases and J by 0 bases, 4 bases remained unmatched. The CDR3: CASRGTVYQETQYF. In nucleotides, the CDR3 is TGTGCCAGTAGAGGGACAGTGTACCAAGAGACCCAGTACTTC. The full variable domain, rest sourced from reference TRBV19 and TRBJ2-5, is DGGITQSPKYLFRKEGQNVTLSCEQNLNHDAMYWYRQDPGQGLRLIYYSQIVNDFQKGDIAEGYSVSREKKESFPLTVTSAQKNPTAFYLCASRGTVYQETQYFGPGTRLLVL.

The chain has TRBV27 and TRBJ1-6, with TRBD1 identical over 7 bases. Looked up from germline, CDR1 is MNHEY and CDR2 is SMNVEV (reference sequence). J was trimmed by 5 bases and V by 6 bases; bases with no gene match: 7. CDR3 length: 15 residues. The CDR3 sequence: CASRPPGQNNSPLHF. Written as DNA, the CDR3 is TGTGCCAGCAGACCACCGGGACAGAATAATTCACCCCTCCACTTT.

V and J are TRBV6-2 or TRBV6-3 and TRBJ2-3, with D possibly called TRBD1 or TRBD2 (5 bases each). V was pared by 5 bases and J by 4 bases, with 13 bases between. The CDR3 sequence is 14 residues long. Per germline, CDR1 MNHEY and CDR2 SVGEGT. The CDR3 DNA reads TGTGCCAGCAGTACTCCGGGACGTGCAGATACGCAGTATTTT. Protein: CASSTPGRADTQYF.

The rearrangement uses TRBV9 and TRBJ1-4; 7 positions agree with TRBD1. Germline V CDR1 and CDR2: SGDLS, YYNGEE. V lost 4 bases, J lost 8 bases, and 14 bases stayed unmatched. The CDR3 runs to 16 residues. CDR3 sequence reads: CASSPTDRVVREKLFF. The DNA for the CDR3 is TGTGCCAGCAGCCCCACCGACAGGGTGGTGAGGGAAAAACTGTTTTTT.

The chain is built from TRBV9 and TRBJ1-4, with TRBD1 matching 8 bases. Germline V lookup: CDR1 SGDLS, CDR2 YYNGEE. The CDR3 consists of 15 residues. The junction had 6 bases not matched to a gene; V was cut back by 3 bases and J by 5 bases. DNA of the CDR3: TGTGCCAGCAGCGCGAGACAGGGGAAGAATGAAAAACTGTTTTTT. Its translation is CASSARQGKNEKLFF.